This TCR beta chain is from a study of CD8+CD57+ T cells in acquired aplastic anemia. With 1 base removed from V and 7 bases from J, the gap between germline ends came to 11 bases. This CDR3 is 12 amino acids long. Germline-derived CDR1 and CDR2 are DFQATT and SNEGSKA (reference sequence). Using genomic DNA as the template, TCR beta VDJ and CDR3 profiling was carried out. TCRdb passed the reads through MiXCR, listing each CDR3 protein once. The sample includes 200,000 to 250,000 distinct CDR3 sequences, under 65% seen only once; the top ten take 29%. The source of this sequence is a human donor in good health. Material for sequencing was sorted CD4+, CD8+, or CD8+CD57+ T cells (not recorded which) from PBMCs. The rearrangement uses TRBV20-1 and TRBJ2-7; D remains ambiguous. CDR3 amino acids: CSARVGSGEQYF. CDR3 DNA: TGCAGTGCTAGAGTAGGATCCGGGGAGCAGTACTTC.